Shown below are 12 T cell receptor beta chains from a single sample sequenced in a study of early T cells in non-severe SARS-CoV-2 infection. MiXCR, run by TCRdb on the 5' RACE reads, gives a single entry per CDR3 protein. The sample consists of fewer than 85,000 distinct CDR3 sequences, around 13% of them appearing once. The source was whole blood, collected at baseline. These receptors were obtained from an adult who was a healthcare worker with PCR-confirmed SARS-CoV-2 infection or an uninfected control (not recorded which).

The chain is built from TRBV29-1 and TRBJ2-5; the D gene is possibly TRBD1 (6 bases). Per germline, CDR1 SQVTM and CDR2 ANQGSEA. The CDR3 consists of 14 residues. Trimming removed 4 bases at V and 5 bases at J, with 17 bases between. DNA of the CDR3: TGCAGCGTTGGGACAGTCGGCCTGGGGGAGACCCAGTACTTC. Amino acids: CSVGTVGLGETQYF. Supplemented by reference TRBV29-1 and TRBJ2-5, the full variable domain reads SAVISQKPSRDICQRGTSLTIQCQVDSQVTMMFWYRQQPGQSLTLIATANQGSEATYESGFVIDKFPISRPNLTFSTLTVSNMSPEDSSIYLCSVGTVGLGETQYFGPGTRLLVL.

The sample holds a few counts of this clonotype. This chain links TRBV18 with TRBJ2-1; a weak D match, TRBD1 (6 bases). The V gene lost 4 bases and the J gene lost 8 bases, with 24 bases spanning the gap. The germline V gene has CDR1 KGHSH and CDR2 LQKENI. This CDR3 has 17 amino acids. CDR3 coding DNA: TGTGCCAGCTCACTCACCTCTCCACGTCAGGGGTACCATGAGCAGTTCTTC. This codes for CASSLTSPRQGYHEQFF.

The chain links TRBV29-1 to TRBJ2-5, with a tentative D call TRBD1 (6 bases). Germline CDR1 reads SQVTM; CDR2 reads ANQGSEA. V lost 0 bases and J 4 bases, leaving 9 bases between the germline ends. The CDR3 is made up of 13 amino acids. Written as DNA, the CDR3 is TGCAGCGTTGAAGATACAGGGAGAGAGACCCAGTACTTC. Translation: CSVEDTGRETQYF.

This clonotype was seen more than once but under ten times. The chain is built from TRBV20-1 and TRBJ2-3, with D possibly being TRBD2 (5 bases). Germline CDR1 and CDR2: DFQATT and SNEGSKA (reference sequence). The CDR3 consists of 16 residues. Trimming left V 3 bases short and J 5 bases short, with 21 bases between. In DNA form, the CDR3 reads TGCAGTGCTAGTATGTCACGCGGGTCTACGAAAGATACGCAGTATTTT. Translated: CSASMSRGSTKDTQYF.

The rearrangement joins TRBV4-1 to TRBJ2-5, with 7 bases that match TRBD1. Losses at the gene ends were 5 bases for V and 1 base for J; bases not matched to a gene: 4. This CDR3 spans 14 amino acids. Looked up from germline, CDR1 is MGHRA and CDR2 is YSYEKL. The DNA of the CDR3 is TGCGCCAGCAGCACGACAGGGAGCCAAGAGACCCAGTACTTC. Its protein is CASSTTGSQETQYF.

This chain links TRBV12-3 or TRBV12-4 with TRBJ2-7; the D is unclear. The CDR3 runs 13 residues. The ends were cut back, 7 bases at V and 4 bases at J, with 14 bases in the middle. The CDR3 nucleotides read TGTGCCAGCACCCCAAGCCGCAAGTACGAGCAGTACTTC. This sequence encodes CASTPSRKYEQYF.

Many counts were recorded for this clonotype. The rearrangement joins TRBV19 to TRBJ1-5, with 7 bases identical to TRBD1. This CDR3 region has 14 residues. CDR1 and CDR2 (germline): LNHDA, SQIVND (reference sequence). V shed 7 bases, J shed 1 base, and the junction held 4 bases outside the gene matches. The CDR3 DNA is TGTGCCAGTAAGGACAGGCTGAGCAATCAGCCCCAGCATTTT. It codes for CASKDRLSNQPQHF.

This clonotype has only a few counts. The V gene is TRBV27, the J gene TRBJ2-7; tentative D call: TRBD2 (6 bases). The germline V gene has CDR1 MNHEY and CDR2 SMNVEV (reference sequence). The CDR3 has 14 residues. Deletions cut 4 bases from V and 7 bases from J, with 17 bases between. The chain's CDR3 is CASSSGLRKGEQYF. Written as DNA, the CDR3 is TGTGCCAGCAGTTCCGGACTAAGGAAGGGGGAGCAGTACTTC.

This CDR3 is CASSDGTGDYEQYF. The CDR3 coding sequence is TGTGCCAGCTCAGACGGGACGGGTGACTACGAGCAGTACTTC. The J gene is TRBJ2-7, the V gene TRBV18; possibly TRBD1 or TRBD2 for D (5 bases each). Germline values: CDR1 KGHSH, CDR2 LQKENI. The CDR3 length is 14 residues. Trimming took 5 bases from V and 3 from J, leaving 14 bases between them.

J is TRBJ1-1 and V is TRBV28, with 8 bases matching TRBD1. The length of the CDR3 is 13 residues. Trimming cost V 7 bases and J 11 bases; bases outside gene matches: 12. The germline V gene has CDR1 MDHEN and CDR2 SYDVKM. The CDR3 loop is CASTQTGVAMAFF. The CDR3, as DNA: TGTGCCAGCACCCAGACAGGGGTCGCAATGGCTTTCTTT.

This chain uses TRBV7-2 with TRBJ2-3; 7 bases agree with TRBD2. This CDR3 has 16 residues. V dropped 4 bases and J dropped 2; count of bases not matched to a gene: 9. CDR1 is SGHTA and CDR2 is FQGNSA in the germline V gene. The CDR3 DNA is TGTGCCAGCAGCTCTAATGGGAGGGTGATCACAGATACGCAGTATTTT. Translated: CASSSNGRVITDTQYF.

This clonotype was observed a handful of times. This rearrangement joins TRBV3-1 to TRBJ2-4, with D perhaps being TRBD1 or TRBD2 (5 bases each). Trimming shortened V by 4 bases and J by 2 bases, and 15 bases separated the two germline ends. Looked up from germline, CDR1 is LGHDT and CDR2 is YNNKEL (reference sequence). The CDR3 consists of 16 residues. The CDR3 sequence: CASSPYEGFSKNIQYF. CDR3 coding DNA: TGTGCCAGCAGCCCTTACGAGGGGTTTTCCAAAAACATTCAGTACTTC.